The 28 T cell receptor beta chains below all came from one sample that was sequenced in a study of blood T cells in healthy people across ages. PCR was performed a second time for roughly 7 to 12 cycles using a sample-barcoded 5' primer and a J-beta primer mix. TCRdb re-called the 5' RACE reads through MiXCR, storing one row per CDR3 protein. The sample has about 1.1 million distinct CDR3 sequences, less than 45% seen once. Sequencing used blood. The receptors come from a man aged 18 to 35 in good health.

V usage is TRBV6-2 or TRBV6-3 and J usage is TRBJ2-5; the match to TRBD2 covers 8 bases. V was clipped by 6 bases and J by 11 bases; unmatched bases: 8. This CDR3 comprises 12 residues. Per the germline V gene, CDR1 is MNHEY and CDR2 is SVGEGT. CDR3 nucleotide sequence: TGTGCCAGCAGCCATAGCGGGGCTGAGCAGTACTTC. Translating it yields CASSHSGAEQYF.

This clonotype showed up just once. The V and J genes are TRBV5-1 and TRBJ1-4, with 8 positions matching TRBD1. Germline CDR1 is SGHRS and CDR2 is YFSETQ. This CDR3 contains 15 residues. With 4 bases clipped from V and 4 bases from J, the junction kept 6 bases outside the gene matches. CDR3 region: CASSIRQGNNEKLFF. CDR3 DNA sequence: TGCGCCAGCAGCATACGACAGGGGAATAATGAAAAACTGTTTTTT.

In DNA form, the CDR3 reads TGTGCCAGCAGCAGAGGGACTACTTTGGAGACCCAGTACTTC. Its translation is CASSRGTTLETQYF. J is TRBJ2-5 and V is TRBV27; the match to TRBD2 covers 7 bases. Germline lookup yields CDR1 MNHEY and CDR2 SMNVEV (reference sequence). With 6 bases clipped from V and 5 bases from J, the junction kept 9 bases outside the gene matches. The CDR3 has 14 residues.

The chain uses TRBV7-2 and TRBJ1-1; D not certain. This CDR3 comprises 15 residues. Trimming cost V 6 bases and J 3 bases, with 17 bases left between them. The germline V gene encodes CDR1 SGHTA and CDR2 FQGNSA. CDR3 sequence (DNA): TGTGCCAGCAGACGTTTATACGGGCCTGACACTGAAGCTTTCTTT. It specifies CASRRLYGPDTEAFF.

The rearrangement uses TRBV12-3 or TRBV12-4 and TRBJ1-2; D not resolved. There are 12 residues in the CDR3. V was pared by 6 bases and J by 10 bases, with 15 bases between. The CDR3 region is CASSPGQAFYTF. CDR3 bases: TGTGCCAGCAGCCCTGGCCAGGCCTTCTACACCTTC.

The V gene is TRBV14, the J gene TRBJ1-2; 7 nucleotides agree with TRBD1. V was clipped by 5 bases and J by 4 bases; unmatched bases: 13. The CDR3 runs to 16 residues. CDR1 and CDR2 from the germline V gene are SGHDN and FVKESK. In DNA form, the CDR3 reads TGTGCCAGCAGCGCCACCGGGACAGAGCTCTCCTATGGCTACACCTTC. Its protein product is CASSATGTELSYGYTF.

The chain employs TRBV7-9 and TRBJ1-1; D is unclear. V dropped 0 bases and J dropped 6 bases, with 8 bases sitting between them. CDR3 length: 13 amino acids. The V gene's germline CDR1 is SEHNR and CDR2 FQNEAQ (reference sequence). In DNA form, the CDR3 reads TGTGCCAGCAGCTTAGCGTTCACCCCTGAAGCTTTCTTT. Translation gives CASSLAFTPEAFF.

This rearrangement joins TRBV6-2 or TRBV6-3 to TRBJ2-1; D gene unclear. Trimming removed 0 bases from V and 7 bases from J, with 7 bases in between. Germline V lookup: CDR1 MNHEY, CDR2 SVGEGT. The CDR3 covers 13 residues. As DNA, the CDR3 is TGTGCCAGCAGTTACTCGACCGTGAATGAGCAGTTCTTC. Its translation: CASSYSTVNEQFF.

V and J are TRBV4-1 and TRBJ2-1; no definite D call. CDR3 size: 11 residues. Germline V gene data show CDR1 as MGHRA and CDR2 as YSYEKL. Trimming cost V 0 bases and J 9 bases, with 3 bases left between them. CDR3 nucleotide sequence: TGCGCCAGCAGCCAAGATCTTGAGCAGTTCTTC. Translated: CASSQDLEQFF.

The V call is TRBV4-1, the J call TRBJ1-4, with 9 positions matching TRBD1. The CDR3 contains 17 residues. CDR1 and CDR2 from the germline V gene are MGHRA and YSYEKL. Germline trimming cut 0 bases from V and 6 bases from J; bases unmatched to any gene: 8. The chain's CDR3 is CASSQDDGTGFYEKLFF. In DNA, the CDR3 is TGCGCCAGCAGCCAAGATGATGGGACAGGGTTTTATGAAAAACTGTTTTTT.

This clonotype was counted between two and nine times. The V call is TRBV12-3 or TRBV12-4, the J call TRBJ2-3; the D is unclear. V lost 7 bases, J lost 2 bases, and 7 bases lay in between. The CDR3 is 12 amino acids. The CDR3 nucleotides read TGTGCCAGCACTGACAACACAGATACGCAGTATTTT. This translates into CASTDNTDTQYF.

The chain joins TRBV29-1 to TRBJ2-2; weak D call: TRBD2 (5 bases). The CDR3 extends over 13 amino acids. Germline values: CDR1 SQVTM, CDR2 ANQGSEA. Between the trimmed V and J ends, which lost 1 base and 7 bases, there was a span of 10 bases. CDR3 coding DNA: TGCAGCGTTGAAGTAGAGGGAATCGGGGAGCTGTTTTTT. This translates into CSVEVEGIGELFF.

In its sample, this clonotype was seen a few times. V gene TRBV4-1 combines with J gene TRBJ2-5; 7 bases fit TRBD2. The J segment lost 0 bases and the V segment lost 2 bases, leaving 3 bases of the junction unmatched. The CDR3 consists of 15 residues. CDR1 is MGHRA, CDR2 YSYEKL, per germline. The CDR3 is CASSQLGLNQETQYF. The CDR3 nucleotides read TGCGCCAGCAGCCAACTGGGACTAAACCAAGAGACCCAGTACTTC.

This clonotype was seen only a few times. This sequence joins TRBV12-3 or TRBV12-4 and TRBJ2-3; 11 bases are a match to TRBD2. The CDR3 runs 16 residues. The trim removed 7 bases at V and 1 base at J, leaving 7 bases unmatched. In DNA, the CDR3 is TGTGCCAGCACCTCTATAGCGGGGGGGGGCACAGATACGCAGTATTTT. Residues: CASTSIAGGGTDTQYF.

The sample holds a few counts of this clonotype. This rearrangement joins TRBV27 to TRBJ1-2, with 8 bases that match TRBD1. Germline CDR1 MNHEY, CDR2 SMNVEV (reference sequence). The junction had 4 bases not matched to a gene; V was cut back by 8 bases and J by 5 bases. This CDR3 is built from 12 residues. The CDR3 nucleotides read TGTGCCAGCGGGGGGACAGGTTATGGCTACACCTTC. Translation: CASGGTGYGYTF.

The sample holds a few counts of this clonotype. The chain links TRBV27 to TRBJ2-7; the match to TRBD1 covers 8 bases. V gave up 5 bases and J gave up 5 bases; unmatched junction bases: 8. The CDR3 runs 14 residues. Germline V gene lookup returns CDR1 MNHEY and CDR2 SMNVEV (reference sequence). CDR3 region: CASSPRTGLNEQYF. The CDR3 nucleotides are TGTGCCAGCAGTCCTCGGACAGGGCTCAACGAGCAGTACTTC.

This chain connects TRBV10-3 to TRBJ2-5, with D possibly matching TRBD2 (6 bases). The V gene lost 6 bases and the J gene lost 9 bases, with 14 bases spanning the gap. Germline CDR1 reads ENHRY; CDR2 reads SYGVKD. The CDR3 extends over 12 amino acids. CDR3 region: CAISTAGRPQYF. The CDR3 DNA reads as TGTGCCATCAGCACTGCGGGGCGGCCCCAGTACTTC.

The rearrangement links TRBV29-1 to TRBJ2-1, with D hard to call. Germline V gene lookup returns CDR1 SQVTM and CDR2 ANQGSEA. Trimming took 6 bases from V and 0 from J, leaving 18 bases between them. The CDR3 has 16 amino acids. CDR3 sequence reads: CSVPSLPPSSYNEQFF. The CDR3 coding sequence is TGCAGCGTACCTTCACTCCCCCCGAGCTCCTACAATGAGCAGTTCTTC.

The chain has TRBV2 and TRBJ2-3; 10 nucleotides line up with TRBD2. Germline V gene data show CDR1 as SNHLY and CDR2 as FYNNEI. The CDR3 contains 14 residues. After removal of 6 bases from V and 6 bases from J, the junction contained 6 bases not matched to a gene. The CDR3 DNA reads as TGTGCCAGCAGGGCCCTGACTAGCGGGGATACGCAGTATTTT. It translates to CASRALTSGDTQYF.

This clonotype has only a few counts. This sequence joins TRBV20-1 and TRBJ1-6, with TRBD1 matching over 7 bases. The CDR3 is 15 amino acids. After removal of 3 bases from V and 2 bases from J, the junction contained 4 bases not matched to a gene. CDR1 DFQATT and CDR2 SNEGSKA come from the germline V gene (reference sequence). For the CDR3, the DNA is TGCAGTGCTAGCGGACAGGACGCCTATAATTCACCCCTCCACTTT. The encoded protein is CSASGQDAYNSPLHF.

The rearrangement joins TRBV7-9 to TRBJ1-2; possibly TRBD1 for D (5 bases). Germline values: CDR1 SEHNR, CDR2 FQNEAQ (reference sequence). With 4 bases removed from V and 7 bases from J, the gap between germline ends came to 13 bases. The CDR3 is 13 residues long. This CDR3 is CASSSGTGCGYTF. CDR3 DNA sequence: TGTGCCAGCAGCTCCGGAACAGGTTGTGGCTACACCTTC. Together with reference TRBV7-9 and TRBJ1-2, the CDR3 gives the full variable domain: DTGVSQNPRHKITKRGQNVTFRCDPISEHNRLYWYRQTLGQGPEFLTYFQNEAQLEKSRLLSDRFSAERPKGSFSTLEIQRTEQGDSAMYLCASSSGTGCGYTFGSGTRLTVV.

The rearrangement links TRBV7-2 to TRBJ1-3; TRBD1 is a possible D gene (6 bases). CDR3 length: 14 amino acids. V was trimmed by 5 bases and J by 6 bases, leaving 14 bases between them. Looked up from germline, CDR1 is SGHTA and CDR2 is FQGNSA. CDR3: CASSAGQKVNTIYF. The CDR3 region has the DNA TGTGCCAGCAGCGCCGGACAGAAAGTAAACACCATATATTTT.

This chain joins TRBV27 and TRBJ2-6; D unresolved. The CDR3 is 14 amino acids. V lost 7 bases and J 2 bases, leaving 9 bases between the germline ends. The V gene's germline CDR1 is MNHEY and CDR2 SMNVEV (reference sequence). CDR3 region: CASTLLPGANVLTF. The CDR3 DNA is TGTGCCAGCACCCTGCTGCCTGGGGCCAACGTCCTGACTTTC.

The chain has TRBV4-2 and TRBJ2-1; TRBD1 matches 9 bases. Per the germline V gene, CDR1 is LGHNA and CDR2 is YNFKEQ. The CDR3 is 16 residues long. The ends lost 3 bases at V and 4 bases at J; junction bases unmatched: 7. The CDR3 loop reads CASSHYTGTGYNEQFF. The CDR3 coding sequence is TGTGCCAGCAGCCACTACACCGGGACAGGGTACAATGAGCAGTTCTTC.

J is TRBJ2-5 and V is TRBV7-9; D gene unclear. Deletions cut 5 bases from V and 0 bases from J, with 10 bases between. Germline assignment: CDR1 SEHNR and CDR2 FQNEAQ (reference sequence). The CDR3 spans 14 residues. CDR3: CASSGDTYQETQYF. In nucleotides, the CDR3 is TGTGCCAGCAGCGGGGATACGTACCAAGAGACCCAGTACTTC.

This clonotype has a handful of counts. The V and J genes are TRBV28 and TRBJ1-3; 9 nucleotides line up with TRBD1. This CDR3 has 16 amino acids. CDR1 is MDHEN, CDR2 SYDVKM, per germline. The V gene end was trimmed by 2 bases and the J gene end by 4 bases; junction bases not matched to a gene: 6. In DNA, the CDR3 is TGTGCCAGCAGTTTAGCGACAGGGGGTTCGGGAAACACCATATATTTT. It encodes CASSLATGGSGNTIYF.

The chain links TRBV20-1 to TRBJ1-1; tentatively, D is TRBD1 (6 bases). With 0 bases removed from V and 6 bases from J, the gap between germline ends came to 14 bases. This CDR3 has 14 amino acids. The germline CDR1 and CDR2 sequences are DFQATT and SNEGSKA (reference sequence). The DNA for the CDR3 is TGCAGTGCTAGAGACAGGGGAGATCGGGCTGAAGCTTTCTTT. As protein: CSARDRGDRAEAFF.

A few counts support this clonotype. V is TRBV6-6 and J is TRBJ1-6, with D unclear. Germline V gene lookup returns CDR1 MNHNY and CDR2 SVGAGI (reference sequence). Trimming left V 0 bases short and J 6 bases short, with 3 bases between. CDR3 length: 13 amino acids. The DNA for the CDR3 is TGTGCCAGCAGTTACTCGACTAATTCACCCCTCCACTTT. Translation: CASSYSTNSPLHF.